Listed below are T cell receptor beta chains from one sample, sequenced in a study of CD8 T cells in ankylosing spondylitis. One entry per CDR3 protein, called by TCRdb with MiXCR from the 5' RACE reads. The sample holds 300,000 to 350,000 distinct CDR3 sequences, around 21% seen once. The source material was blood, either unsorted or a sorted T cell fraction (not recorded which). These receptor sequences come from a female donor with ankylosing spondylitis or in good health (not recorded which). Each CDR3 is given without its conserved first and last residue. Each record gives: CDR3 length, V gene, J gene, CDR3 protein.

12	TRBV6-2/TRBV6-3	TRBJ2-7	ASSPRQGGYEQY
13	TRBV20-1	TRBJ2-5	SASPTLAGGKTQY
14	TRBV27	TRBJ1-5	ASSSPLVQEHQPQH
11	TRBV6-1	TRBJ1-2	ASSRQGFYGYT
11	TRBV7-2	TRBJ2-1	ASSVVRGNEQF
11	TRBV10-3	TRBJ1-2	AISGTERYGYT
13	TRBV9	TRBJ2-3	ASSVASGSRDTQY
14	TRBV11-2	TRBJ1-1	ASSLVTVVLNTEAF
10	TRBV29-1	TRBJ2-1	SVGTGVDEQF
15	TRBV6-1	TRBJ2-1	ASSPRLAGLGDNEQF
12	TRBV4-3	TRBJ2-7	ASSSRTDTYEQY
14	TRBV5-1	TRBJ2-1	ASSLGVAGGTNEQF
10	TRBV5-6	TRBJ2-2	ASSVNPGELF
11	TRBV29-1	TRBJ2-1	SVARVLDNEQF
11	TRBV6-1	TRBJ2-1	ASSRQGVGEQF
15	TRBV7-9	TRBJ2-3	ASSLAWAEGSTDTQY
14	TRBV12-3/TRBV12-4	TRBJ2-7	ASTEGQGRPRTKQY
11	TRBV10-3	TRBJ2-7	AISDGQVLEQY
10	TRBV10-3	TRBJ2-1	AIQAGRGEQF
13	TRBV9	TRBJ1-4	ASLLPGPLDEKLF
11	TRBV20-1	TRBJ2-1	SAIQGSYNEQF
13	TRBV3-1	TRBJ2-7	ASSQMTRQSYEQY
15	TRBV4-1	TRBJ2-1	ASSHYPVSGTYNEQF
13	TRBV6-1	TRBJ2-3	ASSPRTPRTDTQY
11	TRBV27	TRBJ2-1	ASARGPYNEQF
12	TRBV20-1	TRBJ2-2	SALRQGGTGELF
15	TRBV2	TRBJ1-5	ASTGDRGLYSNQPQH
11	TRBV6-6	TRBJ2-7	ASRFIAGQEQY
11	TRBV14	TRBJ2-1	ASSQSRGRVLI
14	TRBV2	TRBJ2-7	ASSEWGGQGSYEQY
11	TRBV20-1	TRBJ2-3	SALDSARDTQY
15	TRBV4-3	TRBJ2-7	ASSQERGGQRFYEQY
12	TRBV18	TRBJ1-3	ASSPPISGNTIY
13	TRBV12-3/TRBV12-4	TRBJ2-2	ASSFSLAATGELF
12	TRBV6-2/TRBV6-3	TRBJ2-1	ASSRTSGANEQF
9	TRBV6-2/TRBV6-3	TRBJ1-1	ASRINREAF
16	TRBV4-3	TRBJ2-1	ASSQDLWRTSGNVEQF
14	TRBV12-3/TRBV12-4	TRBJ2-1	ASSLPGARSYNEQF
12	TRBV21-1	TRBJ2-5	ASSKEGGRETQY
16	TRBV5-2	TRBJ2-7	AIGPGTSVFVNSYEQY
17	TRBV6-1	TRBJ2-4	ASSHPGLAGVFAKNIQY
14	TRBV28	TRBJ2-1	ASSFPGGGRLNEQF
13	TRBV12-3/TRBV12-4	TRBJ2-1	ASSEPGTGLNEQF
10	TRBV12-3/TRBV12-4	TRBJ2-3	ASTRARDTQY
12	TRBV28	TRBJ2-7	ASSLQDTFREQY
14	TRBV5-8	TRBJ1-5	ASSLVGQGGYQPQH
14	TRBV12-3/TRBV12-4	TRBJ1-1	ASSFPGQGAETEAF
13	TRBV6-8	TRBJ2-3	ASSPPPGGTDTQY
15	TRBV4-3	TRBJ1-4	ASSQDSVGQGREKLF
14	TRBV12-3/TRBV12-4	TRBJ2-2	ASRPGRQAHTGELF
12	TRBV5-4	TRBJ2-3	ASSLQGEADTQY
13	TRBV20-1	TRBJ2-3	SATPSGRGTDTQY
11	TRBV6-1	TRBJ2-1	ASGLAGVGEQF
16	TRBV6-4	TRBJ2-1	ASSDSIVGGPINNEQF
14	TRBV4-2	TRBJ2-7	ASSQARGGTSYEQY